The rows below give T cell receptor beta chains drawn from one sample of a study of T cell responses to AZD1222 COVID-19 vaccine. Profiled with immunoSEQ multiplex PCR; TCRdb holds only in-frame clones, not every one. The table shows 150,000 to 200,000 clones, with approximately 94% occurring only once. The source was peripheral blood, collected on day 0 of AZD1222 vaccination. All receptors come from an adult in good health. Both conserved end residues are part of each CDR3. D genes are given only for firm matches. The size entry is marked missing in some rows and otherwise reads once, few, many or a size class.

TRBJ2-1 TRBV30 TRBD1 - CAGRWDSYNEQFF TGTGCCGGACGATGGGACAGCTACAATGAGCAGTTCTTC
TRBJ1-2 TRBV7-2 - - CASSLDRIDGYTF TGTGCCAGCAGCTTAGATAGGATAGATGGCTACACCTTC
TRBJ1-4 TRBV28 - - CASRGGPEKLFF TGTGCCAGCAGGGGGGGGCCTGAAAAACTGTTTTTT
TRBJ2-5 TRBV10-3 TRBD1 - CAIRGDSQETQYF TGTGCCATCAGAGGGGACAGCCAAGAGACCCAGTACTTC
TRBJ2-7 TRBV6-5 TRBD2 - CASRKTSGTVNEQYF TGTGCCAGCAGGAAGACTAGCGGGACTGTTAACGAGCAGTACTTC
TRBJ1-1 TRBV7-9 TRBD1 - CASSPETGGTEAFF TGTGCCAGCAGCCCGGAGACAGGGGGAACTGAAGCTTTCTTT
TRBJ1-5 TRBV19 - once CASSIGVRIQYQPQHF TGTGCCAGTAGTATTGGGGTCCGAATCCAATATCAGCCCCAGCATTTT
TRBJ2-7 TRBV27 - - CASSSNRVFDEQYF TGTGCCAGCAGTTCGAACAGGGTTTTTGACGAGCAGTACTTC
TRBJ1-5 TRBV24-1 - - CATSDLSGVQPQHF TGTGCCACCAGTGATTTGTCTGGGGTTCAGCCCCAGCATTTT
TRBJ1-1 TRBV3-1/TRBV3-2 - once CASSQEGRGLRAEAFF TGTGCCAGCAGCCAAGAGGGTAGGGGACTGAGGGCTGAAGCTTTCTTT
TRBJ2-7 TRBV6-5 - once CASSYSAGQRSYEQYF TGTGCCAGCAGTTACTCCGCGGGACAGCGAAGCTACGAGCAGTACTTC
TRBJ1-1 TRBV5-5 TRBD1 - CASSLGRTGYEAFF TGTGCCAGCAGCTTGGGCCGGACAGGTTATGAAGCTTTCTTT
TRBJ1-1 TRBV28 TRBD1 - CASSVPGQGDTEAFF TGTGCCAGCAGTGTTCCGGGACAGGGGGACACTGAAGCTTTCTTT
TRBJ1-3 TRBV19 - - CASSIRGGPRAGNTIYF TGTGCCAGTAGTATCCGCGGTGGCCCCAGGGCTGGAAACACCATATATTTT
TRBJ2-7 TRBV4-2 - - CASSQELNEGFYEQYF TGTGCCAGCAGCCAAGAGTTGAACGAGGGATTCTACGAGCAGTACTTC
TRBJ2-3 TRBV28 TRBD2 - CASSLAGLASTDTQYF TGTGCCAGCAGTTTAGCGGGACTAGCGAGCACAGATACGCAGTATTTT
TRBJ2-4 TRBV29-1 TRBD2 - CSVVGEVLAGGTQYF TGCAGCGTTGTAGGAGAGGTGCTAGCGGGAGGAACTCAGTACTTC
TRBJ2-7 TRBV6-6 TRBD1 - CASSRTGVKNEQYF TGTGCCAGCAGTAGGACAGGGGTGAAGAACGAGCAGTACTTC
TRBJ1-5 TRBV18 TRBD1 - CASSPNGQANQPQHF TGTGCCAGCTCACCAAATGGACAGGCTAATCAGCCCCAGCATTTT
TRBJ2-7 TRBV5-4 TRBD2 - CASSLDSGRAYEQYF TGTGCCAGCAGCTTGGATAGCGGGAGGGCCTACGAGCAGTACTTC
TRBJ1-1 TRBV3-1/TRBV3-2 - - CASSQEGNPYTEAFF TGTGCCAGCAGCCAAGAGGGGAACCCATACACTGAAGCTTTCTTT
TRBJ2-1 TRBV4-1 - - CASSGSLGFGYNEQFF TGCGCCAGCAGTGGATCTTTGGGGTTTGGCTACAATGAGCAGTTCTTC
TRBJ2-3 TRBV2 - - CASSDRQEGTDTQYF TGTGCCAGCAGTGACCGGCAAGAGGGCACAGATACGCAGTATTTT
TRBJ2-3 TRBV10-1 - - CASSERARSQGPTDTQYF TGCGCCAGCAGTGAGAGGGCCCGGTCGCAAGGCCCCACAGATACGCAGTATTTT
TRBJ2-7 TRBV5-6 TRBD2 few CASSTRGAGAHYEQYF TGTGCCAGCAGCACAAGAGGAGCGGGAGCCCACTACGAGCAGTACTTC
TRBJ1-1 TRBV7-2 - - CASSLARARGTEAFF TGTGCCAGCAGCTTAGCGCGGGCAAGGGGGACTGAAGCTTTCTTT
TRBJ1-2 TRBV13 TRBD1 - CASSSERGNRGGYTF TGTGCCAGCAGCAGCGAAAGGGGGAACAGGGGTGGCTACACCTTC
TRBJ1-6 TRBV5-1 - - CASSPLKRDGYNSPLHF TGCGCCAGCAGCCCCCTCAAGCGGGACGGATATAATTCACCCCTCCACTTT
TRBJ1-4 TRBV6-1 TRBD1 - CASRRQGNEKLFF TGTGCCAGCAGAAGACAGGGTAATGAAAAACTGTTTTTT
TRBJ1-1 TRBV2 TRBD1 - CASSEGQGGSEAFF TGTGCCAGCAGTGAGGGACAGGGAGGGAGTGAAGCTTTCTTT
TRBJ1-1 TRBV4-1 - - CASSQDERSNTEAFF TGCGCCAGCAGCCAAGATGAGAGGAGTAACACTGAAGCTTTCTTT
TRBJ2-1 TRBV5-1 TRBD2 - CASSLWLAGGHNEQFF TGCGCCAGCAGCTTGTGGCTAGCGGGAGGGCACAATGAGCAGTTCTTC
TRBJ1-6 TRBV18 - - CASSRFNRDTYNSPLHF TGTGCCAGCTCACGTTTTAACCGGGACACTTATAATTCACCCCTCCACTTT
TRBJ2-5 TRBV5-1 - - CASSSQETQYF TGCGCCAGCAGCTCTCAAGAGACCCAGTACTTC
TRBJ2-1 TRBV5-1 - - CASSLGILDNSYNEQFF TGCGCCAGCAGCTTGGGAATACTCGACAACTCCTACAATGAGCAGTTCTTC
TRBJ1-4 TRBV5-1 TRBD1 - CASSLETGVQEKLFF TGCGCCAGCAGCTTGGAGACAGGGGTTCAAGAAAAACTGTTTTTT
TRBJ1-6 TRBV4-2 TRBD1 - CASSHDRVGSPLHF TGTGCCAGCAGCCACGACAGGGTAGGGTCACCCCTCCACTTT
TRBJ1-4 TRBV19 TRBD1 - CASSLLTGGGEKLFF TGTGCCAGTAGTCTTCTAACAGGGGGCGGTGAAAAACTGTTTTTT
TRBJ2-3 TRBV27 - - CASSLMMPRDTQYF TGTGCCAGCAGTTTAATGATGCCCAGAGATACGCAGTATTTT
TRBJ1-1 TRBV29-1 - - CSVDQFEAFF TGCAGCGTTGATCAGTTTGAAGCTTTCTTT
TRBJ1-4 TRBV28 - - CASSPGGLEKLFF TGTGCCAGCAGCCCCGGGGGGCTCGAAAAACTGTTTTTT
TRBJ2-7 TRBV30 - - CAWFNPLSYEQYF TGTGCCTGGTTCAATCCCTTGTCCTACGAGCAGTACTTC
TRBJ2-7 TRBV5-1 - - CASSTPSSYEQYF TGCGCCAGCAGCACCCCGAGCTCCTACGAGCAGTACTTC
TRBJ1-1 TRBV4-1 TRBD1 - CASSPDRGQAFF TGCGCCAGCAGTCCGGACAGGGGGCAAGCTTTCTTT
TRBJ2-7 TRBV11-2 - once CASSPGLHEQYF TGTGCCAGCAGCCCCGGGCTGCACGAGCAGTACTTC
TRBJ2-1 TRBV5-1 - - CASSLAGRSGGEQFF TGCGCCAGCAGCTTGGCCGGTAGGTCCGGGGGTGAGCAGTTCTTC
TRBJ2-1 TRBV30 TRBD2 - CAWSGLAGQGNEQFF TGTGCCTGGAGTGGGCTAGCGGGTCAGGGAAATGAGCAGTTCTTC
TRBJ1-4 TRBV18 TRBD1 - CASSPRTGRNEKLFF TGTGCCAGCTCACCCCGGACAGGGAGGAATGAAAAACTGTTTTTT
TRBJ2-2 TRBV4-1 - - CASSHVDMGLNTGELFF TGCGCCAGCAGCCACGTCGACATGGGGTTGAACACCGGGGAGCTGTTTTTT
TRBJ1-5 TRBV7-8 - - CASSLEDPGNQPQHF TGTGCCAGCAGCTTAGAGGACCCTGGCAATCAGCCCCAGCATTTT